This is a list of T cell receptor beta chains from one sample in a study of T cells in Graves' hyperthyroidism and ophthalmopathy. TCRdb re-called the multiplex PCR reads with MiXCR, one entry per CDR3 protein. Of hundreds of thousands of distinct CDR3 sequences in the sample, around 24% are singletons; the top ten hold roughly 10%. Specimen: blood. The receptor source for this set is a woman under 40 with Graves' ophthalmopathy. Each CDR3 is given with its conserved first and last residue. The D gene is left open where the match is weak. Part of the rows lack a size; the others show once, few, many or a class for expanded clones.

V gene: TRBV7-8; clone size: many; J gene: TRBJ1-2; D gene: TRBD1; CDR3 DNA: TGTGCCAGCAGCTTAGCGGGCAGGGGGACTGGCTACACCTTC; CDR3 protein: CASSLAGRGTGYTF
V gene: TRBV11-2; clone size: many; J gene: TRBJ1-5; D gene: TRBD1; CDR3 DNA: TGTGCCAGCAGCCTTACAGGGGGCTCGGTTCAGCCCCAGCATTTT; CDR3 protein: CASSLTGGSVQPQHF
V gene: TRBV28; clone size: -; J gene: TRBJ2-2; D gene: -; CDR3 DNA: TGTGCCAGCGAAGAGGGCCCGAACACCGGGGAGCTGTGTTTT; CDR3 protein: CASEEGPNTGELCF
V gene: TRBV6-1; clone size: -; J gene: TRBJ1-1; D gene: -; CDR3 DNA: TGTGCCACAGGGGTCCAGGGAGACACTGAAGCTTTCTTT; CDR3 protein: CATGVQGDTEAFF
V gene: TRBV5-4; clone size: many; J gene: TRBJ1-5; D gene: -; CDR3 DNA: TGTGCCAGCAGCTTCGGGGTAGGGGGAAATCAGCCCCAGCATTTT; CDR3 protein: CASSFGVGGNQPQHF
V gene: TRBV30; clone size: many; J gene: TRBJ1-5; D gene: -; CDR3 DNA: TGTGCCTGGGGTGGCAGGAACAATCAGCCCCAGCATTTT; CDR3 protein: CAWGGRNNQPQHF
V gene: TRBV9; clone size: many; J gene: TRBJ1-5; D gene: -; CDR3 DNA: TGTGCCAGCAGTGTTGAGGGGGGTAGCAATCAGCCCCAGCATTTT; CDR3 protein: CASSVEGGSNQPQHF
V gene: TRBV5-6; clone size: -; J gene: TRBJ2-2; D gene: -; CDR3 DNA: TGTGCCAGCATCCTCGGCGTAGGTCCGAACACCGGGGAGCTGTTTTTT; CDR3 protein: CASILGVGPNTGELFF
V gene: TRBV3-1; clone size: few; J gene: TRBJ2-2; D gene: TRBD1; CDR3 DNA: TGTGCCAGCAGCCTCCTGGGACAGGGAACCGGGGAGCTGTTTTTT; CDR3 protein: CASSLLGQGTGELFF
V gene: TRBV6-1; clone size: many; J gene: TRBJ2-7; D gene: -; CDR3 DNA: TGTGCCAGCAGGGACCGGGACCTAACCTTCTACGAGCAGTACTTC; CDR3 protein: CASRDRDLTFYEQYF
V gene: TRBV19; clone size: many; J gene: TRBJ2-2; D gene: TRBD2; CDR3 DNA: TGTGCCAGTAGTGGGGGACTAGCGGGGACCGGGGAGCTGTTTTTT; CDR3 protein: CASSGGLAGTGELFF
V gene: TRBV5-4; clone size: -; J gene: TRBJ2-6; D gene: TRBD2; CDR3 DNA: TGTGCCAGCAGCTTGGACCCGCTAGCGGGGGCTTCCTCTGGGGCCAACGTCCTGACTTTC; CDR3 protein: CASSLDPLAGASSGANVLTF
V gene: TRBV5-5; clone size: -; J gene: TRBJ2-5; D gene: TRBD2; CDR3 DNA: TGTGCCAGCAGCTCAGACGGGACTAGTCTTCATCAGTACTTC; CDR3 protein: CASSSDGTSLHQYF
V gene: TRBV2; clone size: many; J gene: TRBJ2-6; D gene: -; CDR3 DNA: TGTGCCAGCACCGTTCAAGGGACTGGGGCCAACGTCCTGACTTTC; CDR3 protein: CASTVQGTGANVLTF
V gene: TRBV6-2/TRBV6-3; clone size: -; J gene: TRBJ1-5; D gene: -; CDR3 DNA: TGTGCCAGCCACGACAGTGGCTCGGGACAGCCCCAGCATTTT; CDR3 protein: CASHDSGSGQPQHF
V gene: TRBV28; clone size: -; J gene: TRBJ2-7; D gene: TRBD2; CDR3 DNA: TGTGCCAGCGGAAAGGAGCGGGGGAACTACGAGCAGTACTTC; CDR3 protein: CASGKERGNYEQYF
V gene: TRBV28; clone size: many; J gene: TRBJ1-5; D gene: -; CDR3 DNA: TGTGCCAGCAGTTCCCACGACAGCGAATATAGCAATCAGCCCCAGCATTTT; CDR3 protein: CASSSHDSEYSNQPQHF
V gene: TRBV11-2; clone size: -; J gene: TRBJ2-7; D gene: -; CDR3 DNA: TGTGCCAGCACCGTTGACGGGCTGTTCGACGAGCAGTACTTC; CDR3 protein: CASTVDGLFDEQYF
V gene: TRBV29-1; clone size: many; J gene: TRBJ2-5; D gene: -; CDR3 DNA: TGCAGCGCCAGGGACCCGAATGGGGAGACCCAGTACTTC; CDR3 protein: CSARDPNGETQYF
V gene: TRBV20-1; clone size: many; J gene: TRBJ2-7; D gene: -; CDR3 DNA: TGCAGTGCTAAGAAGACCGGGGCCCCCTACGAGCAGTACTTC; CDR3 protein: CSAKKTGAPYEQYF
V gene: TRBV12-5; clone size: few; J gene: TRBJ1-2; D gene: -; CDR3 DNA: TGTGCTAGTGGTTTGGCCCCAGAACAGGCCAAATATGGCTACACCTTC; CDR3 protein: CASGLAPEQAKYGYTF
V gene: TRBV6-1; clone size: -; J gene: TRBJ1-1; D gene: -; CDR3 DNA: TGTGCCAGCAGTGAATTCCTAGGGGACACTGAAGCTTTCTTT; CDR3 protein: CASSEFLGDTEAFF
V gene: TRBV18; clone size: -; J gene: TRBJ1-6; D gene: -; CDR3 DNA: TGTGCCAGCTCACCGACAGGAGATAATTCACCCCTCCACTTT; CDR3 protein: CASSPTGDNSPLHF
V gene: TRBV19; clone size: many; J gene: TRBJ1-3; D gene: TRBD1; CDR3 DNA: TGTGCCAGTACGGGACAGGGTGGAAACACCATATATTTT; CDR3 protein: CASTGQGGNTIYF
V gene: TRBV30; clone size: many; J gene: TRBJ1-2; D gene: -; CDR3 DNA: TGTGCCTGGAAAGGGAATGGCTACACCTTC; CDR3 protein: CAWKGNGYTF
V gene: TRBV20-1; clone size: many; J gene: TRBJ2-7; D gene: -; CDR3 DNA: TGCAGTGCTAGAGGTTCGAGGGACTACGAGCAGTACTTC; CDR3 protein: CSARGSRDYEQYF
V gene: TRBV7-6; clone size: many; J gene: TRBJ1-1; D gene: TRBD1; CDR3 DNA: TGTGCCAGCAGCCCGCAGGGGGTGAACACTGAAGCTTTCTTT; CDR3 protein: CASSPQGVNTEAFF
V gene: TRBV11-1; clone size: -; J gene: TRBJ1-2; D gene: -; CDR3 DNA: TGTGCCAGCAGCTTAACGAGTAGGGACGGTGGCTACACCTTC; CDR3 protein: CASSLTSRDGGYTF
V gene: TRBV19; clone size: -; J gene: TRBJ2-2; D gene: -; CDR3 DNA: TGTGCCAGCCACCCCCGGGGATGGGTTAAAGGCACCGGGGAGCTGTTTTTT; CDR3 protein: CASHPRGWVKGTGELFF
V gene: TRBV6-5; clone size: many; J gene: TRBJ2-5; D gene: TRBD1; CDR3 DNA: TGTGCCAGCACGGGACAGGGGCCGCGGGAGACCCAGTACTTC; CDR3 protein: CASTGQGPRETQYF
V gene: TRBV13; clone size: -; J gene: TRBJ2-7; D gene: TRBD2; CDR3 DNA: TGTGCCAGCAGCCCAGCTAGCGGGAGAGTTCTGGTCGAGCAGTACTTC; CDR3 protein: CASSPASGRVLVEQYF
V gene: TRBV4-1; clone size: -; J gene: TRBJ1-1; D gene: -; CDR3 DNA: TGCGCCAGCAGCCAAGATAGGCCCCAGGGGCGTGGGGCTTTCTTT; CDR3 protein: CASSQDRPQGRGAFF
V gene: TRBV7-9; clone size: many; J gene: TRBJ1-5; D gene: -; CDR3 DNA: TGTGCCAGCAGCTTAGACAATCAGCCCCAGCATTTT; CDR3 protein: CASSLDNQPQHF
V gene: TRBV27; clone size: -; J gene: TRBJ1-1; D gene: -; CDR3 DNA: TGTGCCAGCAGTTTTCAGGGTCAACAAGCTTTCTTT; CDR3 protein: CASSFQGQQAFF
V gene: TRBV10-3; clone size: many; J gene: TRBJ2-7; D gene: -; CDR3 DNA: TGTGCCATCCAGGGGTCCTACGAGCAGTACTTC; CDR3 protein: CAIQGSYEQYF
V gene: TRBV28; clone size: many; J gene: TRBJ2-5; D gene: TRBD2; CDR3 DNA: TGTGCCAGCAGGGTGACAGGACTAGCGGGGTTTCAAGAGACCCAGTACTTC; CDR3 protein: CASRVTGLAGFQETQYF
V gene: TRBV12-3/TRBV12-4; clone size: -; J gene: TRBJ1-3; D gene: -; CDR3 DNA: TGTGCCAGCAGCTATGAACAAGGCTCTGGAAACACCATATATTTT; CDR3 protein: CASSYEQGSGNTIYF
V gene: TRBV6-2/TRBV6-3; clone size: -; J gene: TRBJ2-7; D gene: TRBD1; CDR3 DNA: TGTGCCAGCAGTCGGACAGGGTTAAACTACGAGCAGTACTTC; CDR3 protein: CASSRTGLNYEQYF
V gene: TRBV7-2; clone size: many; J gene: TRBJ2-5; D gene: -; CDR3 DNA: TGTGCCAGCAGCCCCGCGAGGTACCAAGAGACCCAGTACTTC; CDR3 protein: CASSPARYQETQYF
V gene: TRBV11-2; clone size: -; J gene: TRBJ2-2; D gene: -; CDR3 DNA: TGTGCCAGCAGCCCTAGCACGAACACCGGGGAGCTGTTTTTT; CDR3 protein: CASSPSTNTGELFF
V gene: TRBV20-1; clone size: many; J gene: TRBJ2-5; D gene: -; CDR3 DNA: TGCAGTGCACGGATCTTCCAAGAGACCCAGTACTTC; CDR3 protein: CSARIFQETQYF
V gene: TRBV12-3/TRBV12-4; clone size: few; J gene: TRBJ2-2; D gene: -; CDR3 DNA: TGTGCCAGCAGTTTAGCCACAGGGGGGGCCGGGGAGCTGTTTTTT; CDR3 protein: CASSLATGGAGELFF
V gene: TRBV7-2; clone size: many; J gene: TRBJ2-7; D gene: -; CDR3 DNA: TGTGCCAGCAGCTTAGACAGGGTCTACGAGCAGTACTTC; CDR3 protein: CASSLDRVYEQYF
V gene: TRBV6-1; clone size: many; J gene: TRBJ2-7; D gene: -; CDR3 DNA: TGTGCCAGCAGTGAAGGGGGTCTATTCTACGAGCAGTACTTC; CDR3 protein: CASSEGGLFYEQYF
V gene: TRBV18; clone size: many; J gene: TRBJ1-3; D gene: -; CDR3 DNA: TGTGCCAGCTCACCGTTGGCCGGAAACACCATATATTTT; CDR3 protein: CASSPLAGNTIYF
V gene: TRBV3-1; clone size: -; J gene: TRBJ2-7; D gene: -; CDR3 DNA: TGTGCCAGCAGCCGCCGGCCACAGGGTACCTACGAGCAGTACTTC; CDR3 protein: CASSRRPQGTYEQYF
V gene: TRBV6-2/TRBV6-3; clone size: many; J gene: TRBJ2-2; D gene: -; CDR3 DNA: TGTGCCAGCAGTTACGAGGGCCGGGAGCTGTTTTTT; CDR3 protein: CASSYEGRELFF
V gene: TRBV2; clone size: many; J gene: TRBJ1-3; D gene: TRBD1; CDR3 DNA: TGTGCCAGCAGTGATACCGGGACAGACTCTGGAAACACCATATATTTT; CDR3 protein: CASSDTGTDSGNTIYF
V gene: TRBV12-3/TRBV12-4; clone size: many; J gene: TRBJ2-2; D gene: -; CDR3 DNA: TGTGCCAGCAGGCGGTCCGGGGAGCTGTTTTTT; CDR3 protein: CASRRSGELFF
V gene: TRBV6-2/TRBV6-3; clone size: -; J gene: TRBJ1-5; D gene: -; CDR3 DNA: TGTGCCAGCACCGACCAAAATCAGCCCCAGCATTTT; CDR3 protein: CASTDQNQPQHF
V gene: TRBV20-1; clone size: many; J gene: TRBJ2-7; D gene: TRBD2; CDR3 DNA: TGCAGTGCTACCAAATGGAGGACTAGTAACTCCTACGAGCAGTACTTC; CDR3 protein: CSATKWRTSNSYEQYF
V gene: TRBV12-3/TRBV12-4; clone size: -; J gene: TRBJ1-1; D gene: TRBD1; CDR3 DNA: TGTGCCAGCAGCCTTAGGGGGCGGATGAACACTGAAGCTTTCTTT; CDR3 protein: CASSLRGRMNTEAFF
V gene: TRBV6-1; clone size: -; J gene: TRBJ1-5; D gene: TRBD1; CDR3 DNA: TGTGCCAGCAGGGGGACAGGGCACCATCAGCCCCAGCATTTT; CDR3 protein: CASRGTGHHQPQHF
V gene: TRBV7-2; clone size: many; J gene: TRBJ2-7; D gene: -; CDR3 DNA: TGTGCCAGCAGCTCCAGGGTGACTACCTACGAGCAGTACTTC; CDR3 protein: CASSSRVTTYEQYF
V gene: TRBV27; clone size: many; J gene: TRBJ1-2; D gene: TRBD1; CDR3 DNA: TGTGCCAGCAGTCTCACAGGGGCCCCGTACACCTTC; CDR3 protein: CASSLTGAPYTF